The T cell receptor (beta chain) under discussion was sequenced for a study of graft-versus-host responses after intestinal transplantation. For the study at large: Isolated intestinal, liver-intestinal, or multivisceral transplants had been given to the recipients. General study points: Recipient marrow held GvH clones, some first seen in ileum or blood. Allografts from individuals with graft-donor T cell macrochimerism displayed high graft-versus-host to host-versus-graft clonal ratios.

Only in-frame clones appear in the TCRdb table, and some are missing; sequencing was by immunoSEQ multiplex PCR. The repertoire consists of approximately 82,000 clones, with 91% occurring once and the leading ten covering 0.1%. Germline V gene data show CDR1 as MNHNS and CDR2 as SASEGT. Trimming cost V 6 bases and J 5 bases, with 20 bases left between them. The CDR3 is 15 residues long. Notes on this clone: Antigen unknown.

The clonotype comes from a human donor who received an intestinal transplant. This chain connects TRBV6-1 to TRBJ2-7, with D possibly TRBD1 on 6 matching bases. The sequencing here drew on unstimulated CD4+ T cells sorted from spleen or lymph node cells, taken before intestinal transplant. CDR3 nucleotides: TGTGCCAGCAGGGCCACAGGGTATCCTGAAAACGAGCAGTACTTC. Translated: CASRATGYPENEQYF.